Presented here are 9 T cell receptor beta chains from one specimen sequenced in a study of shared clonotypes between healthy human individuals (dated by TCRdb to 2020 to 2022). The method behind the library was the immunoSEQ multiplex PCR assay. Here the immuneACCESS table is served through TCRdb, limited to in-frame sequences with V and J called. Missing clones are a known gap in these copies; in checked studies unresolved V genes cover under half, and the rest lacks a known reason. The sample table lists some 500,000 clones, about 96% of them with a count of one. The leading ten clones occupy about 0.06% of the sample. What was sequenced was naive CD4+ T cells sorted from blood. The cell subset or site tag for this specimen amounts to: CD45RA+ positively selected. These TCRs come from a woman in her twenties or thirties in good health.

The J gene is TRBJ2-5, the V gene TRBV27, with D unclear. Germline CDR1 reads MNHEY; CDR2 reads SMNVEV (reference sequence). The CDR3 loop spans 13 amino acids. With 0 bases removed from V and 5 bases from J, the gap between germline ends came to 7 bases. CDR3 sequence (DNA): TGTGCCAGCAGTTTATCTGGGTACGAGACCCAGTACTTC. It yields the protein CASSLSGYETQYF.

The chain uses TRBV29-1 and TRBJ2-3; D possibly corresponds to TRBD2 (5 bases). CDR3 length: 13 amino acids. Trimming pared 8 bases from V and 5 bases from J, leaving 17 bases between. The germline CDR1 and CDR2 sequences are SQVTM and ANQGSEA. CDR3 region: CSSDRDIRDTQYF. DNA for the CDR3: TGCAGCTCCGACCGGGATATCAGAGATACGCAGTATTTT.

J is TRBJ2-3 and V is TRBV5-1; D is ambiguous. The CDR3 runs to 15 residues. Trimming removed 0 bases at V and 2 bases at J, with 10 bases between. Germline V CDR1 and CDR2: SGHRS, YFSETQ. The CDR3 bases are TGCGCCAGCAGCTTGGGGGATTCCAACACAGATACGCAGTATTTT. It encodes CASSLGDSNTDTQYF. The variable domain in full, completed from reference TRBV5-1 and TRBJ2-3, reads KAGVTQTPRYLIKTRGQQVTLSCSPISGHRSVSWYQQTPGQGLQFLFEYFSETQRNKGNFPGRFSGRQFSNSRSEMNVSTLELGDSALYLCASSLGDSNTDTQYFGPGTRLTVL.

This chain uses TRBV11-2 with TRBJ2-7; D is unresolved. V was shortened by 3 bases and J by 0 bases, with 12 bases between the two germline ends. CDR1 is SGHAT, CDR2 FQNNGV, per germline. CDR3 length equals 15 residues. The CDR3 nucleotides are TGTGCCAGCAGCTTGACCGCACTAAGCTCCTACGAGCAGTACTTC. It translates to CASSLTALSSYEQYF.

The chain employs TRBV15 and TRBJ2-1; D may be TRBD2 (6 bases). CDR1 is LNHNV and CDR2 is YYDKDF in the germline V gene (reference sequence). V lost 1 base and J 5 bases, leaving 9 bases between the germline ends. The CDR3 has 14 residues. CDR3 sequence: CATSRALAHNEQFF. CDR3 DNA: TGTGCCACCAGCAGAGCACTAGCCCACAATGAGCAGTTCTTC. Full variable domain (remainder filled in from reference TRBV15 and TRBJ2-1): DAMVIQNPRYQVTQFGKPVTLSCSQTLNHNVMYWYQQKSSQAPKLLFHYYDKDFNNEADTPDNFQSRRPNTSFCFLDIRSPGLGDTAMYLCATSRALAHNEQFFGPGTRLTVL.

This chain uses TRBV19 with TRBJ2-2, with D unresolved. Trimming took 3 bases from V and 0 from J, leaving 5 bases between them. The germline V gene encodes CDR1 LNHDA and CDR2 SQIVND (reference sequence). The CDR3 has 14 residues. The CDR3 coding sequence is TGTGCCAGTAGTATGAGTCCGAACACCGGGGAGCTGTTTTTT. This codes for CASSMSPNTGELFF.

V gene TRBV6-4 combines with J gene TRBJ2-7; 10 nucleotides match TRBD1. This CDR3 spans 13 amino acids. J gave up 5 bases and V 5 bases, and 3 bases lay outside the gene matches. CDR1 and CDR2 from the germline V gene are MRHNA and SNTAGT. The CDR3 is CASSRDRGHEQYF. In nucleotides, the CDR3 is TGTGCCAGCAGTCGGGACAGGGGACACGAGCAGTACTTC.

The chain joins TRBV28 to TRBJ2-7; D may be TRBD2 (5 bases). This CDR3 region has 14 residues. CDR1 and CDR2 (germline): MDHEN, SYDVKM. V lost 3 bases to trimming and J lost 2 bases, with 11 bases between them. The DNA of the CDR3 is TGTGCCAGCAGTTTTTCCGGACTGACCTACGAGCAGTACTTC. Encoded protein: CASSFSGLTYEQYF.

This clone was detected only a few times. The chain links TRBV20-1 to TRBJ1-1; possibly TRBD1 for D (6 bases). The CDR3 contains 11 residues. CDR1 DFQATT and CDR2 SNEGSKA come from the germline V gene (reference sequence). V lost 5 bases, J lost 14 bases, and 18 bases lay in between. CDR3 nucleotides: TGCAGTGCTTACTTAGTGGGGGGGCTGTTCTTT. Translating it yields CSAYLVGGLFF.